The rows below give T cell receptor beta chains drawn from one sample of a study of cytomegalovirus exposure and HLA in healthy donors. Method: immunoSEQ multiplex PCR; TCRdb's copy keeps in-frame clones and lacks some. Of tens of thousands of clones in the sample, 96% were seen once. The sample comprised PBMCs. The source is a young woman in good health and CMV-seropositive. Each CDR3 is given with its conserved first and last residue. D genes are given only for firm matches. The size field is filled for only some rows; it gives once, few, many or a size class.

j_gene: TRBJ2-3; v_gene: TRBV5-4; abundance: -; d_gene: TRBD2; CDR3aa: CASSWNSGSRTDTQYF; CDR3nt: TGTGCCAGCAGCTGGAATAGCGGGAGCCGCACAGATACGCAGTATTTT
j_gene: TRBJ1-4; v_gene: TRBV30; abundance: once; d_gene: -; CDR3aa: CAWSGSSTNEKLFF; CDR3nt: TGTGCCTGGAGTGGTTCTTCGACTAATGAAAAACTGTTTTTT
j_gene: TRBJ1-2; v_gene: TRBV6-6; abundance: once; d_gene: TRBD1; CDR3aa: CASGRTGAGIGYGYTF; CDR3nt: TGTGCCAGCGGCCGGACAGGGGCCGGGATTGGGTATGGCTACACCTTC
j_gene: TRBJ1-1; v_gene: TRBV9; abundance: -; d_gene: TRBD1; CDR3aa: CASSTQGAQGNTEAFF; CDR3nt: TGTGCCAGCAGCACCCAGGGGGCGCAGGGGAACACTGAAGCTTTCTTT
j_gene: TRBJ2-1; v_gene: TRBV19; abundance: -; d_gene: -; CDR3aa: CASSIKSSYNEQFF; CDR3nt: TGTGCCAGTAGTATCAAGAGCTCCTACAATGAGCAGTTCTTC
j_gene: TRBJ1-1; v_gene: TRBV7-2; abundance: -; d_gene: -; CDR3aa: CASSLGDWTSTEAFF; CDR3nt: TGTGCCAGCAGCTTAGGTGATTGGACATCCACTGAAGCTTTCTTT
j_gene: TRBJ2-1; v_gene: TRBV5-1; abundance: -; d_gene: TRBD2; CDR3aa: CASSLASGSNEQFF; CDR3nt: TGCGCCAGCAGCTTGGCTAGCGGGAGTAATGAGCAGTTCTTC
j_gene: TRBJ2-2; v_gene: TRBV27; abundance: -; d_gene: -; CDR3aa: CAARGARGRTGELFF; CDR3nt: TGTGCCGCCAGGGGGGCGAGGGGACGCACCGGGGAGCTGTTTTTT
j_gene: TRBJ2-7; v_gene: TRBV7-2; abundance: -; d_gene: -; CDR3aa: CASSPTGRERVYEQYF; CDR3nt: TGTGCCAGCAGCCCAACAGGTCGGGAGAGGGTCTACGAGCAGTACTTC
j_gene: TRBJ2-7; v_gene: TRBV5-5; abundance: -; d_gene: TRBD1; CDR3aa: CASNRGTGTSYEQYF; CDR3nt: TGTGCCAGCAACCGGGGGACAGGGACGTCCTACGAGCAGTACTTC
j_gene: TRBJ2-5; v_gene: TRBV7-3; abundance: -; d_gene: TRBD1; CDR3aa: CASSTGTGGWETQYF; CDR3nt: TGTGCCAGCAGCACCGGGACAGGGGGTTGGGAGACCCAGTACTTC
j_gene: TRBJ2-5; v_gene: TRBV28; abundance: -; d_gene: TRBD1; CDR3aa: CASSLNRGSGETQYF; CDR3nt: TGTGCCAGCAGTTTAAACAGGGGGTCGGGGGAGACCCAGTACTTC
j_gene: TRBJ2-7; v_gene: TRBV4-1; abundance: -; d_gene: -; CDR3aa: CASSGPGHGSYEQYF; CDR3nt: TGCGCCAGCAGCGGACCGGGACACGGCTCCTACGAGCAGTACTTC
j_gene: TRBJ1-1; v_gene: TRBV9; abundance: once; d_gene: TRBD1; CDR3aa: CASSPFPDRATEAFF; CDR3nt: TGTGCCAGCAGCCCATTCCCCGACAGGGCGACGGAAGCTTTCTTT
j_gene: TRBJ2-7; v_gene: TRBV18; abundance: -; d_gene: -; CDR3aa: CASSPQLGQNEQYF; CDR3nt: TGTGCCAGCTCACCTCAACTGGGGCAGAACGAGCAGTACTTC
j_gene: TRBJ2-3; v_gene: TRBV30; abundance: -; d_gene: TRBD2; CDR3aa: CAWSVRRTSGSTDTQYF; CDR3nt: TGTGCCTGGAGTGTACGAAGGACTAGCGGTAGCACAGATACGCAGTATTTT
j_gene: TRBJ2-5; v_gene: TRBV5-4; abundance: -; d_gene: TRBD2; CDR3aa: CASSLYPSGRETQYF; CDR3nt: TGTGCCAGCAGCTTGTATCCTAGCGGGAGAGAGACCCAGTACTTC
j_gene: TRBJ1-1; v_gene: TRBV30; abundance: -; d_gene: -; CDR3aa: CAWSGGVIEAFF; CDR3nt: TGTGCCTGGAGTGGGGGGGTTATTGAAGCTTTCTTT
j_gene: TRBJ2-7; v_gene: TRBV28; abundance: -; d_gene: -; CDR3aa: CATHPDSSYEQYF; CDR3nt: TGTGCCACCCACCCGGACAGCTCCTACGAGCAGTACTTC
j_gene: TRBJ2-1; v_gene: TRBV20-1; abundance: -; d_gene: -; CDR3aa: CSAVSGEQFF; CDR3nt: TGCAGTGCTGTTTCGGGTGAGCAGTTCTTC
j_gene: TRBJ2-2; v_gene: TRBV15; abundance: -; d_gene: -; CDR3aa: CATSRDSAGELFF; CDR3nt: TGTGCCACCAGCAGAGATAGCGCGGGGGAGCTGTTTTTT
j_gene: TRBJ2-2; v_gene: TRBV4-3; abundance: -; d_gene: TRBD1; CDR3aa: CASSPRAGGGPGELFF; CDR3nt: TGCGCCAGCAGCCCCCGGGCAGGGGGTGGCCCCGGGGAGCTGTTTTTT
j_gene: TRBJ2-3; v_gene: TRBV28; abundance: once; d_gene: TRBD2; CDR3aa: CASSPWTSGTLKVMYTQYF; CDR3nt: TGTGCCAGCAGTCCCTGGACTAGCGGGACCCTCAAAGTTATGTATACGCAGTATTTT
j_gene: TRBJ2-7; v_gene: TRBV4-1; abundance: -; d_gene: TRBD1; CDR3aa: CASSQATGIINEQYF; CDR3nt: TGCGCCAGCAGCCAAGCGACAGGGATCATCAACGAGCAGTACTTC
j_gene: TRBJ2-1; v_gene: TRBV6-5; abundance: -; d_gene: -; CDR3aa: CASSADSNLYNEQFF; CDR3nt: TGTGCCAGCAGCGCAGACAGCAATCTCTACAATGAGCAGTTCTTC
j_gene: TRBJ2-2; v_gene: TRBV4-2; abundance: -; d_gene: -; CDR3aa: CASSQQTGTGELFF; CDR3nt: TGTGCCAGCAGCCAACAAACGGGCACCGGGGAGCTGTTTTTT
j_gene: TRBJ2-7; v_gene: TRBV6-6; abundance: -; d_gene: TRBD1; CDR3aa: CASISKGTGNYEQYF; CDR3nt: TGTGCCAGCATTTCAAAGGGGACAGGGAACTACGAGCAGTACTTC
j_gene: TRBJ2-5; v_gene: TRBV5-1; abundance: -; d_gene: -; CDR3aa: CAGSYGSETQYF; CDR3nt: TGCGCCGGCAGCTACGGGTCGGAGACCCAGTACTTC
j_gene: TRBJ1-1; v_gene: TRBV6-5; abundance: -; d_gene: -; CDR3aa: CASIDRRVTEAFF; CDR3nt: TGTGCCAGCATTGACAGGAGAGTCACTGAAGCTTTCTTT
j_gene: TRBJ2-7; v_gene: TRBV6-1; abundance: -; d_gene: -; CDR3aa: CAIGAYEQYF; CDR3nt: TGTGCCATCGGGGCCTACGAGCAGTACTTC
j_gene: TRBJ1-1; v_gene: TRBV5-1; abundance: -; d_gene: -; CDR3aa: CASSVQARNTEAFF; CDR3nt: TGCGCCAGCAGCGTACAGGCTAGGAACACTGAAGCTTTCTTT
j_gene: TRBJ1-2; v_gene: TRBV4-1; abundance: -; d_gene: -; CDR3aa: CASSQANNRVIDGYTF; CDR3nt: TGCGCCAGCAGCCAAGCAAATAATAGAGTGATTGATGGCTACACCTTC
j_gene: TRBJ2-1; v_gene: TRBV28; abundance: -; d_gene: TRBD2; CDR3aa: CASSLTPSLAGVGNEQFF; CDR3nt: TGTGCCAGCAGCCTTACCCCCAGCCTAGCGGGAGTCGGGAATGAGCAGTTCTTC
j_gene: TRBJ2-7; v_gene: TRBV13; abundance: -; d_gene: TRBD1; CDR3aa: CASRIQGARHEQYF; CDR3nt: TGTGCCAGCAGGATACAGGGGGCGCGCCACGAGCAGTACTTC
j_gene: TRBJ1-4; v_gene: TRBV7-2; abundance: -; d_gene: TRBD1; CDR3aa: CASSLLGGQGNEKLFF; CDR3nt: TGTGCCAGCAGCTTACTCGGGGGACAGGGGAATGAAAAACTGTTTTTT